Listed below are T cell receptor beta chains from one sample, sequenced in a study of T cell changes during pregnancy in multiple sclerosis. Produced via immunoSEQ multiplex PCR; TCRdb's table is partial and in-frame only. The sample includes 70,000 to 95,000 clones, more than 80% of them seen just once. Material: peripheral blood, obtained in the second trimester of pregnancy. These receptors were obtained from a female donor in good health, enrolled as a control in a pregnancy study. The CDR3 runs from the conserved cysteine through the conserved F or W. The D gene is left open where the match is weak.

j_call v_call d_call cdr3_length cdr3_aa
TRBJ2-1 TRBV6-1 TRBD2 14 CASSEQRGRNEQFF
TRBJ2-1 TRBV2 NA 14 CASSHRTSYNEQFF
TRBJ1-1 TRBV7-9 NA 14 CASSPPAGRTEAFF
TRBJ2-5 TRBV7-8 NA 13 CASRWGREETQYF
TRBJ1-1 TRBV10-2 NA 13 CASSGQVNTEAFF
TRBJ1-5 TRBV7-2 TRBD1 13 CASSSTGGQPQHF
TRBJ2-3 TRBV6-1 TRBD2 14 CASREAGGVDTQYF
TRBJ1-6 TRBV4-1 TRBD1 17 CASSQAGQGHYNSPLHF
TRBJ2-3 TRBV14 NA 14 CASSHLWRGDTQYF
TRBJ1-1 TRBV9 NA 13 CASSWGGETEAFF
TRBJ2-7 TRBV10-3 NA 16 CAISESRGLSSYEQYF
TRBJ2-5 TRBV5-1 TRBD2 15 CASSYEGTSEETQYF
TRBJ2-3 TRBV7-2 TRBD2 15 CASSIGTSGGGTQYF
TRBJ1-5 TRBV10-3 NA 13 CAISEEYRQPQHF
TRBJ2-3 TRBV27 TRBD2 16 CASSSLAGGEYYTQYF
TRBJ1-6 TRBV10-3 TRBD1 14 CAISGTGDGSPLHF